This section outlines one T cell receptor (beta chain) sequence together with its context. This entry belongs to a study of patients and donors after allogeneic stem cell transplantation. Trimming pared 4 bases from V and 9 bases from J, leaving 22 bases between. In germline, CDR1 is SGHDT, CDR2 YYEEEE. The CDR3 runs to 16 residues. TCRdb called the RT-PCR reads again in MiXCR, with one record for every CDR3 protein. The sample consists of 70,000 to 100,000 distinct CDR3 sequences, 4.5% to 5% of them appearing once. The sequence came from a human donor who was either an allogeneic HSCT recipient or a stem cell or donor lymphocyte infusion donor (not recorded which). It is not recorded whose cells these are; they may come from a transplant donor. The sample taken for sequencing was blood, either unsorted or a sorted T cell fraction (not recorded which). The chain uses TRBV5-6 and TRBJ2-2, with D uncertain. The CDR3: CASSPESGFRSRELFF. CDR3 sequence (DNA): TGTGCCAGCAGCCCAGAGTCGGGTTTTCGGAGCCGGGAGCTGTTTTTT.